The present T cell receptor beta chain was sequenced within a study of blood T cell repertoires in COVID-19. As for the study in general: There were acute and convalescent COVID-19 samples, and they came from the United States, Italy and Spain. PBMCs, B-cell-depleted T cells, or T cells provided the cDNA or gDNA that made up the material.

Authors' analysis steps: Estimates of nucleated cell counts were drawn from the amplification of reference gene primers. The method was immunoSEQ multiplex PCR; TCRdb's version includes in-frame clones alone and lacks a portion of them. The V and J calls and clone size were taken over from that table, and D and trimming were inferred from the DNA. The data contain approximately 120,000 clones, about 74% of them singletons. Germline lookup yields CDR1 DFQATT and CDR2 SNEGSKA (reference sequence). This CDR3 region has 11 residues. V was pared by 6 bases and J by 3 bases, with 7 bases between. This clone came up a few times.

The sample taken for sequencing was peripheral blood. The V and J genes are TRBV20-1 and TRBJ2-3; D uncertain. The receptor was isolated from a man in his sixties with acute or convalescent COVID-19. In DNA form, the CDR3 reads TGCAGTGCCTTTTCTACAGATACGCAGTATTTT. Residues: CSAFSTDTQYF.